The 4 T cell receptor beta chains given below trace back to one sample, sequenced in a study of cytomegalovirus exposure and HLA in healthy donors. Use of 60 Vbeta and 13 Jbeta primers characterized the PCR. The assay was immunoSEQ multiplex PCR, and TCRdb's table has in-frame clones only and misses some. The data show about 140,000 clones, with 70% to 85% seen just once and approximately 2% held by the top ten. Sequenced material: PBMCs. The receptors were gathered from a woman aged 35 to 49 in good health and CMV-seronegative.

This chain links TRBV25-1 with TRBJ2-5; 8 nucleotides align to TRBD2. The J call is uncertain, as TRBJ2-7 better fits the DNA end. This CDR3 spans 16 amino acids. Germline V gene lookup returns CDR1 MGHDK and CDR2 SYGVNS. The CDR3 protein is CASSELGRGASYEQYF. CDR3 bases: TGTGCCAGCAGTGAGCTTGGGCGGGGGGCCTCCTACGAGCAGTACTTC.

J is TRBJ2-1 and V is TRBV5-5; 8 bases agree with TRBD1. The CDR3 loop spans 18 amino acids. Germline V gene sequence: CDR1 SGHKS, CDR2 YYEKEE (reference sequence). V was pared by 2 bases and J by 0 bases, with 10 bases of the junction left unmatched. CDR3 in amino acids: CASSFPGQVTSSYNEQFF. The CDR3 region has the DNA TGTGCCAGCAGCTTCCCGGGACAGGTGACGAGCTCCTACAATGAGCAGTTCTTC.

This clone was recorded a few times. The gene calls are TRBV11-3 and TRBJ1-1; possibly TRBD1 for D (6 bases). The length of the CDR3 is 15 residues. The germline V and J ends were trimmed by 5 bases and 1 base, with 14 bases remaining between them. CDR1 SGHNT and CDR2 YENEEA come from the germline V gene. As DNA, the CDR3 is TGTGCCAGCAGCCCCGGTACAGGGACGAACACTGAAGCTTTCTTT. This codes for CASSPGTGTNTEAFF.

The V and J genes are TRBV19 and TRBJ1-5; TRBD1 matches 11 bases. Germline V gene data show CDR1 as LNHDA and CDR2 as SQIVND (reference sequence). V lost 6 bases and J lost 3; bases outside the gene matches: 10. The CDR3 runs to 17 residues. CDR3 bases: TGTGCCAGTAGGGAACGTGGGACAGGGGGTTTCAATCAGCCCCAGCATTTT. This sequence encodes CASRERGTGGFNQPQHF.